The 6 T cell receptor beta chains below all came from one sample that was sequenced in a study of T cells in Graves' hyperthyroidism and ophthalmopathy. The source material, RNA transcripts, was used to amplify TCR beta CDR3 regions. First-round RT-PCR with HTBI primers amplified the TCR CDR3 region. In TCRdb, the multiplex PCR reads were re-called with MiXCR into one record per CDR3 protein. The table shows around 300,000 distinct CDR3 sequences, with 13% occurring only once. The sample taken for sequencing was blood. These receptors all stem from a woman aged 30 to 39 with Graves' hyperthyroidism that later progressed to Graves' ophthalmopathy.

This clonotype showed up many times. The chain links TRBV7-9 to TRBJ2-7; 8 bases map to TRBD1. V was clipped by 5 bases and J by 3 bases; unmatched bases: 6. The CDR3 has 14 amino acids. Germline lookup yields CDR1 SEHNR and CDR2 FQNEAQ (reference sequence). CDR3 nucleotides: TGTGCCAGCAGCCTCGGACAGGGTTACTACGAGCAGTACTTC. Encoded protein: CASSLGQGYYEQYF.

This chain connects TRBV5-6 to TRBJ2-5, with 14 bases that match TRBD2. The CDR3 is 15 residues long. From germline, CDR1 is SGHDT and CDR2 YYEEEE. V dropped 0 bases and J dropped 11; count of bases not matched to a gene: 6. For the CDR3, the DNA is TGTGCCAGCAGCTTGGCTGGGACTAGCGGGAGTTCACAGTACTTC. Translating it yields CASSLAGTSGSSQYF.

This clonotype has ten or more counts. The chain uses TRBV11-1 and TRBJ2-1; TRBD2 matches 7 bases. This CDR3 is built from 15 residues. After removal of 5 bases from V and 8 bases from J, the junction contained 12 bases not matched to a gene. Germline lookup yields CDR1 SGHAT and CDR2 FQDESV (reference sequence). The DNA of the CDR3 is TGTGCCAGCAGCACCCGAGGCGGGAGCTATCATGAGCAGTTCTTC. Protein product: CASSTRGGSYHEQFF.

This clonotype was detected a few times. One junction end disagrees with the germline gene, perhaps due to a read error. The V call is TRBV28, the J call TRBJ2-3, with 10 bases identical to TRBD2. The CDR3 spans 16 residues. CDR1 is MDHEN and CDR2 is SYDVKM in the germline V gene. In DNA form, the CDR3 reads TGTGCCAGCGGTTTAGCGGGAGGAAAGGGGACAGATACGCAGTATTTT. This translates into CASGLAGGKGTDTQYF.

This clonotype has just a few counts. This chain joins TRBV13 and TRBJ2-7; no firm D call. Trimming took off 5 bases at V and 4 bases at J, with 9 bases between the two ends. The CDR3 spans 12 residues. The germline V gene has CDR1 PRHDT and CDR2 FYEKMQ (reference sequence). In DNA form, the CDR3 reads TGTGCCAGCAGCGAAACCGAGTACGAGCAGTACTTC. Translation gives CASSETEYEQYF.

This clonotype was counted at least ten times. The CDR3: CSVVPTTGNTIYF. In nucleotides, the CDR3 is TGCAGCGTTGTCCCAACTACTGGAAACACCATATATTTT. The chain employs TRBV29-1 and TRBJ1-3; D not certain. V was trimmed by 4 bases and J by 2 bases, leaving 9 bases between them. CDR1 is SQVTM, CDR2 ANQGSEA, per germline. This CDR3 spans 13 amino acids. Looking up the rest from reference TRBV29-1 and TRBJ1-3 gives the full variable domain: SAVISQKPSRDICQRGTSLTIQCQVDSQVTMMFWYRQQPGQSLTLIATANQGSEATYESGFVIDKFPISRPNLTFSTLTVSNMSPEDSSIYLCSVVPTTGNTIYFGEGSWLTVV.